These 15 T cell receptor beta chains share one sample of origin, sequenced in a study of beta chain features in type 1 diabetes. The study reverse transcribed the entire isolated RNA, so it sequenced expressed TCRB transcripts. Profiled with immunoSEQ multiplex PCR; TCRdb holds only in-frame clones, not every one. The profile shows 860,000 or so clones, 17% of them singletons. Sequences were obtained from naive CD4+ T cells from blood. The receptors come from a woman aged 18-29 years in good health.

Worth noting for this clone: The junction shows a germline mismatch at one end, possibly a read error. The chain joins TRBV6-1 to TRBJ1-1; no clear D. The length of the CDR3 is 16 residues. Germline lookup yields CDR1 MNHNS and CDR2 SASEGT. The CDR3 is CASSDLYRLMNPEAFF. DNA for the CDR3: TGTGCCAGCAGTGACTTGTATAGGTTGATGAACCCTGAAGCTTTCTTT.

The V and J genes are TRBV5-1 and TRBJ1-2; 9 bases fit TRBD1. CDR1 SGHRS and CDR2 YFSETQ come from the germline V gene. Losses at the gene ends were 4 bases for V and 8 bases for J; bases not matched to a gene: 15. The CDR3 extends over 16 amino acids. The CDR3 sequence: CASSRGTGTFLQGYTF. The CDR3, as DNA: TGCGCCAGCAGCCGCGGGACAGGGACGTTTTTGCAAGGCTACACCTTC.

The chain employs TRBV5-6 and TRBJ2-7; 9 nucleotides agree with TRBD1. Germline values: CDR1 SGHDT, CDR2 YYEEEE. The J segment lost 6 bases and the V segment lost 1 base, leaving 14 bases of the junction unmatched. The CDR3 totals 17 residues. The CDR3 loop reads CASSLLHGGTGYVEQYF. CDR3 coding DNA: TGTGCCAGCAGCTTGCTGCATGGCGGGACAGGGTATGTCGAGCAGTACTTC. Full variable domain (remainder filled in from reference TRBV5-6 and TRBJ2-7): DAGVTQSPTHLIKTRGQQVTLRCSPKSGHDTVSWYQQALGQGPQFIFQYYEEEERQRGNFPDRFSGHQFPNYSSELNVNALLLGDSALYLCASSLLHGGTGYVEQYFGPGTRLTVT.

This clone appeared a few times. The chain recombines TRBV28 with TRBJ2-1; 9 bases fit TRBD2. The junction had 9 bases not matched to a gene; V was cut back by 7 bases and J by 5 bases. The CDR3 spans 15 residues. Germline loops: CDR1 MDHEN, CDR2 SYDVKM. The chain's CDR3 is CASITSASGNNEQFF. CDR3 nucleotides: TGTGCCAGCATAACGTCGGCTAGCGGGAACAATGAGCAGTTCTTC.

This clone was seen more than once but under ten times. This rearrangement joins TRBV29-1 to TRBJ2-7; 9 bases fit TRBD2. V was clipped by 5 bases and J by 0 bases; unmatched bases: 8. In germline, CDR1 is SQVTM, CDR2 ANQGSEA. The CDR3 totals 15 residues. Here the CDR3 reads CSVRAVAGASYEQYF. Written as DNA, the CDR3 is TGCAGCGTTCGGGCTGTAGCGGGAGCCTCCTACGAGCAGTACTTC.

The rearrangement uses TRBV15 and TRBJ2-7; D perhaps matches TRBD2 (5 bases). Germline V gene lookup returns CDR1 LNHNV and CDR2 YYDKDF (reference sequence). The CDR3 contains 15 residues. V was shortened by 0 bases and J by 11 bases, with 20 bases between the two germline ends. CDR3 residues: CATSRDIGQIERKYF. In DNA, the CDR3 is TGTGCCACCAGCAGAGATATTGGGCAGATCGAGCGGAAGTACTTC.

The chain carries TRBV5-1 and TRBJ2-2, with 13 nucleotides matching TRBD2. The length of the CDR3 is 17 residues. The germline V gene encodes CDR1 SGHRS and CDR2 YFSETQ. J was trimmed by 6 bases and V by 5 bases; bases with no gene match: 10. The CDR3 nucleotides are TGCGCCAGCAGACCGCCAGGACTAGCGGGAGACGCCGGGGAGCTGTTTTTT. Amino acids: CASRPPGLAGDAGELFF.

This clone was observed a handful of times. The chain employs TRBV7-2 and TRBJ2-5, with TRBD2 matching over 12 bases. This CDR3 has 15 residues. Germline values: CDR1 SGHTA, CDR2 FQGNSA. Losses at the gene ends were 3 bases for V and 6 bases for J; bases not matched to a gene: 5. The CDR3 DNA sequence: TGTGCCAGCAGCTTCTCTAGCGGGAGGGAAAAGACCCAGTACTTC. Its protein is CASSFSSGREKTQYF.

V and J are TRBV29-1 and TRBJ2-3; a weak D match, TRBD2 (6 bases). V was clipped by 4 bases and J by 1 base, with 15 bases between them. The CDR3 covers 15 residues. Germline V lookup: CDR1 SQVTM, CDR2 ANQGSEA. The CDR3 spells CSVGLTSSGTDTQYF. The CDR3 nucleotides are TGCAGCGTTGGCCTTACTAGCTCGGGCACAGATACGCAGTATTTT.

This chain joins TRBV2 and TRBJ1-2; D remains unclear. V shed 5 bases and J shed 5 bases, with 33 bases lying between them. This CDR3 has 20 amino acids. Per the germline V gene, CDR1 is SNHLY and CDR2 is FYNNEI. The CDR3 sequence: CASSQTALGILKNVPYGYTF. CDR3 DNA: TGTGCCAGCAGTCAAACCGCCCTTGGGATCCTCAAGAACGTACCTTATGGCTACACCTTC.

The CDR3 is CASSQLEAAQGNTIYF. The CDR3 nucleotides read TGTGCCAGCAGCCAATTAGAGGCAGCGCAGGGAAACACCATATATTTT. The chain joins TRBV4-2 to TRBJ1-3, with D hard to call. CDR3 size: 16 residues. With 2 bases removed from V and 4 bases from J, the gap between germline ends came to 15 bases. Germline V gives CDR1 LGHNA, CDR2 YNFKEQ.

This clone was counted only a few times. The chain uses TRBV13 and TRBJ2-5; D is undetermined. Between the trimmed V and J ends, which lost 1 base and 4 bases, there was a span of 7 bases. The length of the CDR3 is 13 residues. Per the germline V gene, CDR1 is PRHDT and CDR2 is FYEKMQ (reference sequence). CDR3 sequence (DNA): TGTGCCAGCAGCTTAGAAAACAGAGAGACCCAGTACTTC. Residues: CASSLENRETQYF.

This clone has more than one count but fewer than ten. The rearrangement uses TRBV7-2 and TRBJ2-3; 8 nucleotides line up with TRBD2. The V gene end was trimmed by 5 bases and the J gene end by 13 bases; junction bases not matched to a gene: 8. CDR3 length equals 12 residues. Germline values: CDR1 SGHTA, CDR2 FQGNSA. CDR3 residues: CASSPRGGLEYF. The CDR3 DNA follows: TGTGCCAGCAGCCCCCGGGGGGGGCTAGAGTATTTT.

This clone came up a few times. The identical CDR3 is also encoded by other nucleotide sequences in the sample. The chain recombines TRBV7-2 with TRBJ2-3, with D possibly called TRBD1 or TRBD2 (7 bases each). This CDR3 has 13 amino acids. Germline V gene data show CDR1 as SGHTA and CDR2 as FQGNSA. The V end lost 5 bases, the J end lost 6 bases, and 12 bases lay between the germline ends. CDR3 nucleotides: TGTGCCAGCAGCCCAGGGGGAGGGGATACGCAGTATTTT. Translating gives CASSPGGGDTQYF.

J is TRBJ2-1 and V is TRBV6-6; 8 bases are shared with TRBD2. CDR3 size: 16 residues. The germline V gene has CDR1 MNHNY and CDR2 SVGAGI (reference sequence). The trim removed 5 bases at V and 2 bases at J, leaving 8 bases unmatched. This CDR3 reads CASSTRAGVAYNEQFF. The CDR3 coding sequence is TGTGCCAGCAGTACCCGAGCGGGAGTAGCCTACAATGAGCAGTTCTTC.